This T cell receptor beta chain originates from a study of blood T cell repertoires in COVID-19. The CDR3 contains 16 residues. J gave up 5 bases and V 5 bases, and 12 bases lay outside the gene matches. The germline CDR1 and CDR2 sequences are MNHEY and SMNVEV (reference sequence). Assay used: immunoSEQ multiplex PCR; TCRdb lists only in-frame clones, some missing. The sample carries some 100,000 clones, roughly 89% recorded once. V usage is TRBV27 and J usage is TRBJ1-5; 7 bases line up with TRBD1. The sequence came from a man in his 70s with acute or convalescent COVID-19. The sample taken for sequencing was peripheral blood. The CDR3 loop reads CASSQGQTGLDQPQHF. CDR3 nucleotides: TGTGCCAGCAGTCAAGGACAGACAGGGCTCGATCAGCCCCAGCATTTT.